These 23 T cell receptor beta chains were all obtained from the same sample, sequenced in a study of OX40 agonist ivuxolimab in advanced cancers. TCRdb's copy holds only in-frame clones and misses some; the assay was immunoSEQ multiplex PCR. The table has over 15,000 clones, roughly 80% seen once. The material sequenced was CD4+ or CD8+ T cells sorted from blood, taken in a trial of the OX40 agonist ivuxolimab. These receptors were collected from an adult with an advanced solid tumor such as melanoma, head and neck, liver or kidney cancer.

The sample holds a few counts of this clone. The chain combines TRBV11-2 with TRBJ2-7; 7 bases are a match to TRBD2. V dropped 0 bases and J dropped 13; count of bases not matched to a gene: 12. CDR1 and CDR2 from the germline V gene are SGHAT and FQNNGV. The length of the CDR3 is 14 residues. In DNA form, the CDR3 reads TGTGCCAGCAGCTTAGATGCTAGCGGCCGCTTACTATACTTC. Its protein product is CASSLDASGRLLYF. The full variable domain, its missing parts supplied by reference TRBV11-2 and TRBJ2-7, is EAGVAQSPRYKIIEKRQSVAFWCNPISGHATLYWYQQILGQGPKLLIQFQNNGVVDDSQLPKDRFSAERLKGVDSTLKIQPAKLEDSAVYLCASSLDASGRLLYFGPGTRLTVT.

This sequence joins TRBV29-1 and TRBJ2-3; tentatively, D is TRBD1 (7 bases). CDR1 and CDR2 (germline): SQVTM, ANQGSEA. Trimming removed 1 base at V and 9 bases at J, with 14 bases between. The CDR3 has 13 residues. CDR3: CSVEANSGGTQYF. The CDR3 coding sequence is TGCAGCGTTGAAGCAAACTCAGGGGGGACGCAGTATTTT.

The chain recombines TRBV7-3 with TRBJ2-5; D is possibly TRBD1 (5 bases). Germline-derived CDR1 and CDR2 are SGHTA and FQGTGA. The CDR3 runs to 13 residues. V was shortened by 5 bases and J by 5 bases, with 12 bases between the two germline ends. The CDR3 DNA sequence: TGTGCCAGCAGCCTAGGGGTCGGGGAGACCCAGTACTTC. Protein product: CASSLGVGETQYF. Looking up the rest from reference TRBV7-3 and TRBJ2-5 gives the full variable domain: GAGVSQTPSNKVTEKGKYVELRCDPISGHTALYWYRQSLGQGPEFLIYFQGTGAADDSGLPNDRFFAVRPEGSVSTLKIQRTERGDSAVYLCASSLGVGETQYFGPGTRLLVL.

The chain combines TRBV7-2 with TRBJ2-3, with D unclear. Germline lookup yields CDR1 SGHTA and CDR2 FQGNSA. The length of the CDR3 is 14 residues. Trimming removed 2 bases at V and 3 bases at J, with 9 bases between. The CDR3 reads CASSLNMITDTQYF. CDR3 coding DNA: TGTGCCAGCAGCTTAAATATGATTACAGATACGCAGTATTTT.

V and J are TRBV6-5 and TRBJ1-1; a weak D match, TRBD1 (5 bases). From germline, CDR1 is MNHEY and CDR2 SVGAGI. The CDR3 consists of 14 residues. V was trimmed by 6 bases and J by 4 bases, leaving 15 bases between them. CDR3 bases: TGTGCCAGCAGCCCAGGGAGGGAGAGCACTGAAGCTTTCTTT. It yields the protein CASSPGRESTEAFF.

V gene TRBV30 combines with J gene TRBJ2-3; D is undetermined. V was cut by 1 base and J by 3 bases, with 14 bases left in between. The CDR3 runs 15 residues. CDR1 GTSNPN and CDR2 SVGIG come from the germline V gene (reference sequence). CDR3: CAWSDRAHATDTQYF. The CDR3 DNA reads TGTGCCTGGAGTGATAGGGCCCACGCGACAGATACGCAGTATTTT.

The V gene is TRBV6-6, the J gene TRBJ2-7; 10 bases align to TRBD2. Germline CDR1 is MNHNY and CDR2 is SVGAGI (reference sequence). V shed 8 bases, J shed 2 bases, and the junction held 6 bases outside the gene matches. The CDR3 is made up of 14 amino acids. The CDR3 loop is CASEPAGGPYEQYF. The CDR3, as DNA: TGTGCCAGCGAACCAGCGGGGGGGCCCTACGAGCAGTACTTC.

The chain uses TRBV7-2 and TRBJ1-3; possible D gene TRBD1, 6 bases. The CDR3 spans 15 residues. V lost 4 bases and J lost 2, with 12 bases in between. CDR1 SGHTA and CDR2 FQGNSA come from the germline V gene. This chain's CDR3 is CASSSSSGAGNTIYF. For the CDR3, the DNA is TGTGCCAGCAGCTCAAGTTCAGGGGCTGGAAACACCATATATTTT.

V and J are TRBV7-2 and TRBJ2-1; no clear D gene. The germline V gene has CDR1 SGHTA and CDR2 FQGNSA. The CDR3 covers 14 residues. V dropped 2 bases and J dropped 7 bases, with 12 bases sitting between them. CDR3 loop: CASSLTWQLNEQFF. The DNA of the CDR3 is TGTGCCAGCAGCTTAACCTGGCAGTTAAATGAGCAGTTCTTC.

This clone has only one observation. The chain couples TRBV30 to TRBJ1-1; possible D gene TRBD1, 5 bases. CDR3 length equals 17 residues. V lost 0 bases, J lost 2 bases, and 19 bases lay in between. The germline V gene encodes CDR1 GTSNPN and CDR2 SVGIG (reference sequence). The CDR3, as DNA: TGTGCCTGGAGTGTAGTTGGGGGTGCGGCGATAAACACTGAAGCTTTCTTT. Protein product: CAWSVVGGAAINTEAFF.

The genes are TRBV9 and TRBJ2-1; no firm D call. V lost 1 base and J 9 bases, leaving 5 bases between the germline ends. Germline V CDR1 and CDR2: SGDLS, YYNGEE. The CDR3 consists of 11 residues. In DNA form, the CDR3 reads TGTGCCAGCAGCGTATGGTCTGAGCAGTTCTTC. It encodes CASSVWSEQFF.

This clone has a handful of counts. The chain recombines TRBV6-8 with TRBJ1-1; a weak D match, TRBD1 (5 bases). CDR1 MNHGY and CDR2 SAAAGT come from the germline V gene. CDR3 length: 15 amino acids. V was clipped by 8 bases and J by 0 bases, with 16 bases between them. DNA of the CDR3: TGTGCCAGCGGTCATCCAACAGGAGTGAACACTGAAGCTTTCTTT. It translates to CASGHPTGVNTEAFF.

The chain is built from TRBV5-4 and TRBJ1-1; D remains ambiguous. The CDR3 length is 13 residues. Germline V CDR1 and CDR2: SGHNT, YYREEE (reference sequence). The ends were cut back, 4 bases at V and 10 bases at J, with 17 bases in the middle. The CDR3 bases are TGTGCCAGCAGCATTGACGGTACCACCGTAGCTTTCTTT. It specifies CASSIDGTTVAFF.

The chain recombines TRBV7-2 with TRBJ2-2; the D is unclear. V lost 2 bases to trimming and J lost 8 bases, with 12 bases between them. The CDR3 sequence is 14 residues long. CDR1 is SGHTA, CDR2 FQGNSA, per germline. CDR3 protein: CASSLSPNVGELFF. The DNA of the CDR3 is TGTGCCAGCAGCTTATCCCCCAATGTGGGGGAGCTGTTTTTT. The full variable domain, its missing parts supplied by reference TRBV7-2 and TRBJ2-2, is GAGVSQSPSNKVTEKGKDVELRCDPISGHTALYWYRQSLGQGLEFLIYFQGNSAPDKSGLPSDRFSAERTGGSVSTLTIQRTQQEDSAVYLCASSLSPNVGELFFGEGSRLTVL.

V and J are TRBV5-1 and TRBJ1-2, with D perhaps TRBD1 (5 bases). The CDR3 runs 17 residues. Trimming pared 3 bases from V and 0 bases from J, leaving 18 bases between. Germline lookup yields CDR1 SGHRS and CDR2 YFSETQ. CDR3 coding DNA: TGCGCCAGCAGCTCGCAAAGTAAAGAGGGGTCTAACTATGGCTACACCTTC. Amino acids: CASSSQSKEGSNYGYTF.

The chain recombines TRBV5-1 with TRBJ1-2; TRBD1 agrees at 7 bases. The CDR3 sequence is 14 residues long. CDR1 and CDR2 (germline): SGHRS, YFSETQ. With V trimmed by 5 bases and J by 4 bases, 8 bases remained unmatched. The CDR3 is CASRQGSDSYGYTF. The DNA for the CDR3 is TGCGCCAGCAGACAGGGGTCCGATTCCTATGGCTACACCTTC.

This clone has just a few counts. The V gene is TRBV25-1, the J gene TRBJ1-2; D is possibly TRBD1 (6 bases). CDR1 MGHDK and CDR2 SYGVNS come from the germline V gene. V lost 0 bases and J lost 7, with 6 bases in between. The CDR3 has 12 residues. CDR3 coding DNA: TGTGCCAGCAGTGAATACAGGGGTGGCTACACCTTC. Its translation is CASSEYRGGYTF.

V usage is TRBV28 and J usage is TRBJ2-3; the D gene is possibly TRBD2 (7 bases). Germline loops: CDR1 MDHEN, CDR2 SYDVKM. Trimming stripped 7 bases from V and 14 bases from J, with 28 bases between. This CDR3 has 15 amino acids. CDR3 in amino acids: CASTPSRGGSGPPYF. As DNA, the CDR3 is TGTGCCAGCACCCCCTCAAGGGGGGGGAGTGGGCCACCGTATTTT.

The chain joins TRBV5-1 to TRBJ2-7; the match to TRBD1 covers 7 bases. The J segment lost 4 bases and the V segment lost 0 bases, leaving 10 bases of the junction unmatched. This CDR3 contains 16 residues. In germline, CDR1 is SGHRS, CDR2 YFSETQ. The DNA for the CDR3 is TGCGCCAGCAGCTTGGCCCCATCCGGGACAGTTTACGAGCAGTACTTC. Translated, it gives CASSLAPSGTVYEQYF.

This clone was seen just once. The chain couples TRBV18 to TRBJ2-5; 7 bases line up with TRBD1. The junction had 10 bases not matched to a gene; V was cut back by 2 bases and J by 4 bases. This CDR3 spans 16 amino acids. The germline V gene encodes CDR1 KGHSH and CDR2 LQKENI. The CDR3 coding sequence is TGTGCCAGCTCACCAGTCACAAACAGGGGTGGAGAGACCCAGTACTTC. Encoded protein: CASSPVTNRGGETQYF.

V usage is TRBV4-2 and J usage is TRBJ2-7, with 9 bases lining up with TRBD2. Germline assignment: CDR1 LGHNA and CDR2 YNFKEQ. V lost 4 bases, J lost 13 bases, and 11 bases stayed unmatched. The CDR3 length is 13 residues. The CDR3 protein is CASSPRLSGGTYF. The CDR3 bases are TGTGCCAGCAGCCCTCGACTGAGCGGGGGGACCTACTTC.

The chain uses TRBV9 and TRBJ2-5; 10 bases agree with TRBD2. Near its end, the DNA agrees better with TRBJ2-7, so the J call may be wrong. Germline assignment: CDR1 SGDLS and CDR2 YYNGEE. The CDR3 has 13 residues. The CDR3 reads CASSVASGGEQYF. The CDR3 nucleotides read TGTGCCAGCAGCGTAGCTAGCGGGGGCGAGCAGTACTTC.

The rearrangement joins TRBV12-5 to TRBJ1-4; 11 positions match TRBD1. This CDR3 spans 21 amino acids. CDR1 and CDR2 from the germline V gene are LGHNT and FRNRAP. With 0 bases clipped from V and 7 bases from J, the junction kept 19 bases outside the gene matches. The CDR3 DNA is TGTGCTAGTGGTTTGGTAAAATGTCCGGGACAGGGGGAATATGGCTGTGAAAAACTGTTTTTT. It encodes CASGLVKCPGQGEYGCEKLFF.